This TCR beta chain comes out of a study of blood T cell repertoires in COVID-19. The overall study: Specimens from acute and convalescent COVID-19 originated in the United States, Italy and Spain.

As handled by the study authors: The assay estimated nucleated cells by amplifying reference gene primers. Measured with immunoSEQ multiplex PCR; TCRdb has only the in-frame clones, and not every one. The V and J calls and clone size come from that table; D and trimming were worked out from the DNA. The table records 90,000 to 150,000 clones, less than 90% of them present only once. V shed 3 bases and J 1 base; nucleotides not matched to a gene: 3. The CDR3 loop spans 15 amino acids. The V gene's germline CDR1 is SGHTA and CDR2 FQGNSA. This TCR derives from a man older than 75 with acute or convalescent COVID-19. The chain couples TRBV7-2 to TRBJ1-1; 9 bases match TRBD1. Material for sequencing was peripheral blood. The CDR3 DNA is TGTGCCAGCAGCTTGGGGGGACAGGGGAACACTGAAGCTTTCTTT. It codes for CASSLGGQGNTEAFF.